This T cell receptor beta chain comes out of a study of cytomegalovirus exposure and HLA in healthy donors. Whole-study findings and limits: No immune exposure information besides CMV serostatus was available. Roughly uniform sequencing depth across donors was assumed, possibly incorrectly. The majority of CMV-associated TCR beta chains were reported as apparently HLA-restricted in a later analysis.

Concerning this clone: Antigen unknown.

The germline V gene encodes CDR1 SGHTA and CDR2 FQGNSA. With V trimmed by 1 base and J by 6 bases, 5 bases remained unmatched. The CDR3 is made up of 15 amino acids. The PCR had 60 Vbeta and 13 Jbeta primers. TCRdb's copy holds only in-frame clones and misses some; the assay was immunoSEQ multiplex PCR. The repertoire has around 120,000 clones, about 80% of them found once; the top ten carry 7.5% to 9.5%. The chain recombines TRBV7-2 with TRBJ1-5; 8 bases agree with TRBD1. Sequencing was performed on PBMCs. The receptor was derived from a female donor in good health and CMV-seropositive. The CDR3 sequence is CASSLGPGGGQPQHF. The CDR3 DNA follows: TGTGCCAGCAGCTTAGGCCCAGGGGGCGGTCAGCCCCAGCATTTT.